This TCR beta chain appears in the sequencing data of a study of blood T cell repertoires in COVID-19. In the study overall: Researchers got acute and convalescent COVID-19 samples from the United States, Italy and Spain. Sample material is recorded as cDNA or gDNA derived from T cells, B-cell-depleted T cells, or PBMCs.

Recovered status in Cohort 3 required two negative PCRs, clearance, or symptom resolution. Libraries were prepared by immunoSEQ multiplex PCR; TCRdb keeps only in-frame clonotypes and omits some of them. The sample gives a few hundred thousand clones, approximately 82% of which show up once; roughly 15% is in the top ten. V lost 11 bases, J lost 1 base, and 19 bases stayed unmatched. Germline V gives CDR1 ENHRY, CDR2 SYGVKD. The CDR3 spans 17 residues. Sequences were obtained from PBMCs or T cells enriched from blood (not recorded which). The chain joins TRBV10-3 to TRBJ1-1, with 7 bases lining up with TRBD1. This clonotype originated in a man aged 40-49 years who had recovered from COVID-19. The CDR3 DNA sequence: TGTGCCTCCAGCGCGGGGCTGGGGGCAGGGGGGAACACTGAAGCTTTCTTT. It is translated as CASSAGLGAGGNTEAFF.